Listed here is a single T cell receptor beta chain. The junction had 6 bases not matched to a gene; V was cut back by 7 bases and J by 2 bases. Germline V gene sequence: CDR1 MNHEY, CDR2 SVGAGI. The CDR3 extends over 16 amino acids. The sample belongs to a study of blood T cells in healthy people across ages. A second PCR of 7 to 11 cycles used a sample-barcoded 5' primer and a J-beta primer mix. TCRdb redid the calling of the 5' RACE reads with MiXCR, one entry per CDR3 protein. The data show 2 million or so distinct CDR3 sequences, 49% seen once. This TCR derives from a woman in her thirties or forties in good health. The chain couples TRBV6-5 to TRBJ2-6, with 9 bases identical to TRBD1. Sequencing used blood. The CDR3 sequence: CASITGTGTGANVLTF. In DNA form, the CDR3 reads TGTGCCAGCATTACCGGGACAGGGACTGGGGCCAACGTCCTGACTTTC.